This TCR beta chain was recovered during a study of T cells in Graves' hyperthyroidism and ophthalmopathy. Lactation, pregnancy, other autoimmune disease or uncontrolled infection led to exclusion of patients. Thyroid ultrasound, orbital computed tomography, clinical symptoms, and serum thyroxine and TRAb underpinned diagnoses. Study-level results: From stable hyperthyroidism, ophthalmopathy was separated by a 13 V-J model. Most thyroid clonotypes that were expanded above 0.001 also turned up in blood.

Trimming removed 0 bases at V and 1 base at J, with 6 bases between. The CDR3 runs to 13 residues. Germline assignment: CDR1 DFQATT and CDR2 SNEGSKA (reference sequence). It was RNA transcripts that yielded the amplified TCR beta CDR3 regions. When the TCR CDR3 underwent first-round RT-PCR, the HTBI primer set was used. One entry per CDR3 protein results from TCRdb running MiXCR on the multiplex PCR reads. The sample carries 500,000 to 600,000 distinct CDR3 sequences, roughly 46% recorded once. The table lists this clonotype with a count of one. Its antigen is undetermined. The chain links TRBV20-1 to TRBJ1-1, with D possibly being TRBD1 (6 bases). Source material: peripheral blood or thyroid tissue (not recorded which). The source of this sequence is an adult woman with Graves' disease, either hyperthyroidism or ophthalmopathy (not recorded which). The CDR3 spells CSAREGANTEAFF. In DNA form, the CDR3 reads TGCAGTGCTAGAGAGGGGGCGAACACTGAAGCTTTCTTT.